One and the same sample provided the 9 T cell receptor beta chains below, sequenced in a study of beta chain features in type 1 diabetes. Expressed TCRB transcripts were sequenced because the isolated RNA had all been reverse transcribed beforehand. Measured with immunoSEQ multiplex PCR; TCRdb has only the in-frame clones, and not every one. Here the sample spans about 160,000 clones, about 7.3% being singletons. Sequencing was performed on central memory CD4+ T cells from blood. These TCRs come from a man younger than 35 in good health.

The chain employs TRBV7-9 and TRBJ2-5; D is ambiguous. Germline V CDR1 and CDR2: SEHNR, FQNEAQ (reference sequence). V was cut by 1 base and J by 3 bases, with 12 bases left in between. The CDR3 totals 15 residues. In nucleotides, the CDR3 is TGTGCCAGCAGCTTAGGTGGCAGAGGAGAAGAGACCCAGTACTTC. The encoded protein is CASSLGGRGEETQYF.

This clone was seen a few times. The chain is built from TRBV9 and TRBJ2-3; 9 positions match TRBD2. Germline V gene lookup returns CDR1 SGDLS and CDR2 YYNGEE. J was trimmed by 6 bases and V by 0 bases; bases with no gene match: 5. The CDR3 loop spans 15 amino acids. CDR3 sequence reads: CASSVDRSGRDTQYF. The CDR3 DNA follows: TGTGCCAGCAGCGTAGATCGGAGCGGGAGGGATACGCAGTATTTT.

The V gene is TRBV5-1, the J gene TRBJ2-1; tentatively, D is TRBD2 (6 bases). V was clipped by 0 bases and J by 9 bases, with 13 bases between them. The length of the CDR3 is 14 residues. CDR1 and CDR2 (germline): SGHRS, YFSETQ. For the CDR3, the DNA is TGCGCCAGCAGCTTGGGGGACTTGTGGGCTGAGCAGTTCTTC. This translates into CASSLGDLWAEQFF. Complete variable domain (other parts from reference TRBV5-1 and TRBJ2-1): KAGVTQTPRYLIKTRGQQVTLSCSPISGHRSVSWYQQTPGQGLQFLFEYFSETQRNKGNFPGRFSGRQFSNSRSEMNVSTLELGDSALYLCASSLGDLWAEQFFGPGTRLTVL.

Ten or more counts support this clone. The gene calls are TRBV4-2 and TRBJ1-1, with D perhaps matching TRBD1 (6 bases). Germline V CDR1 and CDR2: LGHNA, YNFKEQ. This CDR3 has 14 residues. With 4 bases removed from V and 7 bases from J, the gap between germline ends came to 16 bases. This CDR3 reads CASSRYSGTLEAFF. The DNA for the CDR3 is TGTGCCAGCAGCCGCTATTCCGGGACACTTGAAGCTTTCTTT.

The J gene is TRBJ2-1, the V gene TRBV18; 11 bases fit TRBD2. V trimming: 5 bases; J trimming: 4 bases; junction bases outside the gene matches: 7. Germline-derived CDR1 and CDR2 are KGHSH and LQKENI. This CDR3 region has 16 residues. CDR3 bases: TGTGCCAGCTCATATAGACTAGCGGGACAATACAATGAGCAGTTCTTC. Amino acids: CASSYRLAGQYNEQFF.

This clone was detected many times. This rearrangement joins TRBV9 to TRBJ2-1, with D uncertain. The CDR3 totals 15 residues. CDR1 and CDR2 from the germline V gene are SGDLS and YYNGEE. Trimming removed 0 bases at V and 9 bases at J, with 16 bases between. The CDR3 DNA reads TGTGCCAGCAGCGTAGTTGATAGCCTCGGAAGTGAGCAGTTCTTC. This gives the protein CASSVVDSLGSEQFF.

In its sample, this clone was seen many times. The V gene is TRBV29-1, the J gene TRBJ2-7, with D possibly being TRBD1 (5 bases). This CDR3 is built from 11 residues. CDR1 is SQVTM and CDR2 is ANQGSEA in the germline V gene. V lost 7 bases, J lost 3 bases, and 10 bases lay in between. CDR3 DNA: TGCAGCGCGACCCAGGGCTACGAGCAGTACTTC. Protein: CSATQGYEQYF.

This rearrangement joins TRBV28 to TRBJ1-5; perhaps TRBD1 as D (5 bases). CDR1 and CDR2 (germline): MDHEN, SYDVKM. The CDR3 loop spans 20 amino acids. V gave up 6 bases and J gave up 0 bases, with 27 bases separating them. CDR3 protein: CASSPGSSLRSLHSNQPQHF. As DNA, the CDR3 is TGTGCCAGCAGCCCAGGGTCAAGCTTGCGTAGCCTCCATAGCAATCAGCCCCAGCATTTT.

This clone has only a few counts. This chain links TRBV7-9 with TRBJ1-5; the D gene is possibly TRBD1 (5 bases). The germline V gene encodes CDR1 SEHNR and CDR2 FQNEAQ (reference sequence). Trimming stripped 0 bases from V and 7 bases from J, with 10 bases between. This CDR3 is built from 14 residues. The CDR3 region has the DNA TGTGCCAGCAGCTTAGCGGGGGAGGGGCAGCCCCAGCATTTT. Protein: CASSLAGEGQPQHF.